The clone carrying this T cell receptor beta chain was detected once. Its antigen is undetermined. The data were obtained in a study of OX40 agonist ivuxolimab in advanced cancers. The wider study: Clinicians treated patients with ivuxolimab, an agonistic anti-OX40 (CD134) antibody. All patients had ivuxolimab intravenously every 2 weeks at 0.01 to 10 mg/kg. Study-wide points: It was not determined which antigens were specifically recognized by the peripheral T cells that had undergone clonal expansion.

Drawing of blood for sampling happened at baseline, at cycle 4 day 1, and at cycle 7 day 1. Data came from immunoSEQ multiplex PCR; TCRdb stores just in-frame clones and leaves some out. The sample gives about 33,000 clones, 84% of which show up once; around 12% is in the top ten. The CDR3 is 14 amino acids. Between the trimmed V and J ends, which lost 0 bases and 3 bases, there was a span of 9 bases. CDR1 and CDR2 from the germline V gene are MDHEN and SYDVKM. The sequence came from an adult with an advanced solid tumor such as melanoma, head and neck, liver or kidney cancer. This sample comprised CD4+ or CD8+ T cells sorted from blood, obtained in a trial of the OX40 agonist ivuxolimab. The chain has TRBV28 and TRBJ2-7; D is uncertain. The DNA of the CDR3 is TGTGCCAGCAGTTTATGGCAGTTGGGCTACGAGCAGTACTTC. Translated, it gives CASSLWQLGYEQYF.